The next 3 T cell receptor beta chains were all read from a single sample in a study of shared clonotypes between healthy human individuals. Profiling relied on immunoSEQ multiplex PCR, and the TCRdb table lists in-frame clones only, not all of them. Of millions of clones detected, 85% to 95% appear once; the ten largest clones hold under 0.15%. Input material: naive CD4+ T cells sorted from blood. The subset: CD45RA+ positively selected. These TCRs come from a man between 18 and 29 years old in good health.

This clone was counted once. V is TRBV27 and J is TRBJ1-5; 8 positions match TRBD1. Per the germline V gene, CDR1 is MNHEY and CDR2 is SMNVEV (reference sequence). This CDR3 is 16 amino acids long. J lost 3 bases, V lost 5 bases, and 9 bases had no gene match. CDR3 sequence reads: CASSPRQGLINQPQHF. Here the CDR3 DNA reads TGTGCCAGCAGTCCAAGACAGGGGCTGATCAATCAGCCCCAGCATTTT.

V is TRBV5-4 and J is TRBJ2-7, with no clear D. V lost 0 bases to trimming and J lost 2 bases, with 6 bases between them. The CDR3 covers 13 residues. Per germline, CDR1 SGHNT and CDR2 YYREEE (reference sequence). CDR3 nucleotides: TGTGCCAGCAGCTTGGCCACCACCTACGAGCAGTACTTC. Its translation is CASSLATTYEQYF.

CDR3 region: CASSPTPVAGGHNEQFF. CDR3 DNA sequence: TGTGCCAGCAGCCCGACCCCGGTGGCGGGAGGCCACAATGAGCAGTTCTTC. The V call is TRBV5-4, the J call TRBJ2-1; 8 bases fit TRBD2. Germline lookup yields CDR1 SGHNT and CDR2 YYREEE (reference sequence). J was trimmed by 5 bases and V by 4 bases; bases with no gene match: 14. This CDR3 region has 17 residues.